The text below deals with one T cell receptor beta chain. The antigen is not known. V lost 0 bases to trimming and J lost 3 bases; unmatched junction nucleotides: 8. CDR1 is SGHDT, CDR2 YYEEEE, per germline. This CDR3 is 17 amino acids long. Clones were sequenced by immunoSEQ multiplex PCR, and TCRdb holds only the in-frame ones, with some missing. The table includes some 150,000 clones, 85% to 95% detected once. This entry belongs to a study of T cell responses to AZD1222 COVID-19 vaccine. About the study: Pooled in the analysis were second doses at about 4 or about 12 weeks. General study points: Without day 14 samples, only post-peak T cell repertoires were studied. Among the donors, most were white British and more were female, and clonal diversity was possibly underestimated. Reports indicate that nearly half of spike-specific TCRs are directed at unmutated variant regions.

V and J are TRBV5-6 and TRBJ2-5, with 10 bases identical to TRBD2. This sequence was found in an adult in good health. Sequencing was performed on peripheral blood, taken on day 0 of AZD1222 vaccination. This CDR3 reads CASSLAYGLADKETQYF. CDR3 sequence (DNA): TGTGCCAGCAGCTTGGCTTACGGACTAGCGGATAAAGAGACCCAGTACTTC.